This passage covers 10 T cell receptor beta chains from one sample sequenced in a study of blood T cell repertoires in COVID-19. Sequenced by immunoSEQ multiplex PCR; TCRdb stores in-frame clones only, minus some. The table lists fewer than 300,000 clones, more than 85% of them singletons. The specimen was peripheral blood. The receptors stem from a person aged 18 to 30 with COVID-19, enrolled during active disease.

This clone was observed a few times. The chain carries TRBV7-9 and TRBJ1-6; D unclear. The ends were cut back, 5 bases at V and 0 bases at J, with 8 bases in the middle. The CDR3 spans 15 residues. The germline CDR1 and CDR2 sequences are SEHNR and FQNEAQ (reference sequence). The CDR3 DNA reads as TGTGCCAGCAGCCTGGGGAGCTCCTATAATTCACCCCTCCACTTT. Translation gives CASSLGSSYNSPLHF.

This CDR3 reads CASSLEGTVTMNTEAFF. The CDR3 nucleotides are TGTGCCAGCAGCTTGGAAGGGACAGTAACCATGAACACTGAAGCTTTCTTT. This chain joins TRBV9 and TRBJ1-1; TRBD1 matches 7 bases. There are 17 residues in the CDR3. V trimming: 4 bases; J trimming: 0 bases; junction bases outside the gene matches: 12. From germline, CDR1 is SGDLS and CDR2 YYNGEE.

V and J are TRBV11-3 and TRBJ2-5; TRBD1 matches 7 bases. This CDR3 is built from 15 residues. Germline trimming cut 5 bases from V and 2 bases from J; bases unmatched to any gene: 8. The V gene's germline CDR1 is SGHNT and CDR2 YENEEA. CDR3 in amino acids: CASSPGQMRQETQYF. Here the CDR3 DNA reads TGTGCCAGCAGCCCGGGACAGATGAGGCAAGAGACCCAGTACTTC.

V gene TRBV19 combines with J gene TRBJ1-2, with D unresolved. Trimming removed 1 base at V and 7 bases at J, with 13 bases between. The germline gives CDR1 LNHDA, CDR2 SQIVND (reference sequence). This CDR3 region has 14 residues. The CDR3 sequence is CASSIGQATGGYTF. CDR3 nucleotides: TGTGCCAGTAGTATAGGTCAGGCGACCGGTGGCTACACCTTC.

The V and J genes are TRBV27 and TRBJ1-6, with 9 nucleotides matching TRBD1. Per the germline V gene, CDR1 is MNHEY and CDR2 is SMNVEV (reference sequence). The junction had 11 bases not matched to a gene; V was cut back by 8 bases and J by 9 bases. CDR3 length: 15 residues. CDR3 bases: TGTGCCAGCTTACCGGGGGGACAGGGAGGTTCACCCCTCCACTTT. Residues: CASLPGGQGGSPLHF.

The chain links TRBV5-6 to TRBJ2-1; D might be TRBD2 (6 bases). Germline assignment: CDR1 SGHDT and CDR2 YYEEEE. The CDR3 spans 14 residues. With 4 bases removed from V and 8 bases from J, the gap between germline ends came to 16 bases. For the CDR3, the DNA is TGTGCCAGCAGCCCCGGGAGAGGGTCGGATGAGCAGTTCTTC. Protein: CASSPGRGSDEQFF.

V is TRBV6-4 and J is TRBJ2-7, with a tentative D call TRBD2 (6 bases). The germline gives CDR1 MRHNA, CDR2 SNTAGT. The CDR3 contains 12 residues. The V and J ends lost 2 bases and 6 bases respectively, with 8 bases between them. The CDR3 sequence is CASSDEEGEQYF. In DNA form, the CDR3 reads TGTGCCAGCAGTGACGAGGAGGGCGAGCAGTACTTC.

The rearrangement uses TRBV11-3 and TRBJ2-3; 8 nucleotides match TRBD2. The germline V gene has CDR1 SGHNT and CDR2 YENEEA. CDR3 size: 14 residues. V dropped 3 bases and J dropped 5; count of bases not matched to a gene: 4. This chain's CDR3 is CASSFSGRLDTQYF. The CDR3 DNA sequence: TGTGCCAGCAGCTTCAGCGGGAGATTAGATACGCAGTATTTT.

The rearrangement joins TRBV11-2 to TRBJ2-7; 7 positions agree with TRBD2. Germline loops: CDR1 SGHAT, CDR2 FQNNGV. With 2 bases clipped from V and 4 bases from J, the junction kept 8 bases outside the gene matches. This CDR3 spans 15 amino acids. The CDR3 DNA reads TGTGCCAGCAGCTTACTTCTGGGGGGGAGGTACGAGCAGTACTTC. This encodes CASSLLLGGRYEQYF.

The V gene is TRBV13, the J gene TRBJ1-2; 8 nucleotides match TRBD1. The CDR3 sequence is 15 residues long. The V gene's germline CDR1 is PRHDT and CDR2 FYEKMQ (reference sequence). The V segment lost 0 bases and the J segment 5 bases; nucleotides outside the gene matches: 5. This CDR3 is CASSLGGTGFYGYTF. As DNA, the CDR3 is TGTGCCAGCAGCTTAGGAGGGACAGGTTTTTATGGCTACACCTTC.